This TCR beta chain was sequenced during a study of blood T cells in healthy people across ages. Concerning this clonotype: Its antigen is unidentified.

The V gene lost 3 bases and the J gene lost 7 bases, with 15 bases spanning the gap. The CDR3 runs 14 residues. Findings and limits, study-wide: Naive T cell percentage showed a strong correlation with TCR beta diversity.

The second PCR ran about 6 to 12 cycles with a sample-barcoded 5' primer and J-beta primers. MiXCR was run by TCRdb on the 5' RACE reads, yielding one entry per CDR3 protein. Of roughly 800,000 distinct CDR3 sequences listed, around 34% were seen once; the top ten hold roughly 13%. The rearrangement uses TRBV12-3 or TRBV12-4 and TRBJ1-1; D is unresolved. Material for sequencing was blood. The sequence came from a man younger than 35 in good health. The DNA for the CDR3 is TGTGCCAGCAGTTTCGGACGAGCCCTCCGTGAAGCTTTCTTT. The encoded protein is CASSFGRALREAFF.